This T cell receptor (beta chain) was sequenced in a study of T cell responses to AZD1222 COVID-19 vaccine. Regarding this clone: Its antigen is unidentified.

Findings of the study overall: Recipients of AZD1222 seropositive at baseline numbered only six or seven.

The protocol was immunoSEQ multiplex PCR, while the TCRdb copy is restricted to in-frame clones and leaves out a portion. The sample holds some 84,000 clones, 88% seen once. The sample in question was peripheral blood, obtained on day 0 of AZD1222 vaccination. The sequence was obtained from an adult in good health.

CDR3 nucleotides: TGTGCCACCAGCAGAGATCTTGCAGGGGGCTATGGCTACACCTTC. This encodes CATSRDLAGGYGYTF. The J gene is TRBJ1-2, the V gene TRBV15, with 7 bases matching TRBD1. This CDR3 has 15 residues. CDR1 is LNHNV and CDR2 is YYDKDF in the germline V gene (reference sequence). Trimming at V came to 0 bases and at J to 4 bases, leaving 5 bases not matched to a gene.